The 17 T cell receptor beta chains below were found in one sample sequenced in a study of read filtering for tumor transcriptome and immune sequencing. This library used approximately 0.4 ug RNA and molecular barcoded adaptors spanning alpha/delta and beta/gamma chains. TCRdb re-analysed the reads in MiXCR, keeping a single row per CDR3 protein. The sample records about 57,000 distinct CDR3 sequences, under 25% being singletons. Sequences were obtained from a population of CD138-negative cells sorted from bone marrow. The receptors were sampled from a donor at least 40 years old with multiple myeloma.

V gene TRBV10-2 combines with J gene TRBJ1-2; D gene ambiguous. Germline-derived CDR1 and CDR2 are WSHSY and SAAADI. Trimming took off 6 bases at V and 5 bases at J, with 13 bases between the two ends. The CDR3 is made up of 13 amino acids. The CDR3 here is CASRTSRRYGYTF. The CDR3 DNA reads as TGCGCCAGCAGAACTTCACGGAGGTATGGCTACACCTTC.

This clonotype was found a few times. A single base separates this from a much larger clone, so it may be a read error. The chain joins TRBV4-1 to TRBJ2-7, with D unresolved. Germline lookup yields CDR1 MGHRA and CDR2 YSYEKL. The ends were cut back, 4 bases at V and 0 bases at J, with 13 bases in the middle. The CDR3 loop spans 15 amino acids. The CDR3 DNA is TGCGCCAGCAGCCGACCGACTGCCCGCTCCTACGAGCAGTACTTC. This codes for CASSRPTARSYEQYF.

This clonotype is medium-sized (0.01 to 0.1%) within its sample. J is TRBJ2-6 and V is TRBV15; D gene ambiguous. The CDR3 has 17 residues. Germline V gene sequence: CDR1 LNHNV, CDR2 YYDKDF (reference sequence). V was cut by 3 bases and J by 0 bases, with 12 bases left in between. CDR3 residues: CATSSQIGTSGANVLTF. CDR3 sequence (DNA): TGTGCCACCAGCAGCCAGATAGGAACCTCTGGGGCCAACGTCCTGACTTTC.

This clonotype was seen at least ten times. J is TRBJ2-3 and V is TRBV28; 7 positions agree with TRBD1. This CDR3 is built from 16 residues. V lost 2 bases and J lost 2; bases outside the gene matches: 7. The germline CDR1 and CDR2 sequences are MDHEN and SYDVKM. CDR3 protein: CASSLGQDLPTDTQYF. The CDR3 nucleotides are TGTGCCAGCAGTTTAGGACAGGACCTACCCACAGATACGCAGTATTTT. The full variable domain, rest sourced from reference TRBV28 and TRBJ2-3, is DVKVTQSSRYLVKRTGEKVFLECVQDMDHENMFWYRQDPGLGLRLIYFSYDVKMKEKGDIPEGYSVSREKKERFSLILESASTNQTSMYLCASSLGQDLPTDTQYFGPGTRLTVL.

For this clonotype: This likely traces to a read error, being one base from a far larger clone. The J gene is TRBJ2-1, the V gene TRBV6-1; 7 nucleotides line up with TRBD1. The germline V gene encodes CDR1 MNHNS and CDR2 SASEGT. The trim removed 6 bases at V and 3 bases at J, leaving 8 bases unmatched. CDR3 length: 15 residues. The CDR3, as DNA: TGTGCCAGCAGGACGACAGGGTACGGCTACAATGAGCAGTTCTTC. This encodes CASRTTGYGYNEQFF.

The chain uses TRBV20-1 and TRBJ2-1, with D maybe TRBD2 (6 bases). Per germline, CDR1 DFQATT and CDR2 SNEGSKA (reference sequence). This CDR3 is built from 14 residues. V lost 0 bases and J 7 bases, leaving 13 bases between the germline ends. This CDR3 is CSAREGRGINEQFF. In DNA, the CDR3 is TGCAGTGCTAGAGAAGGGCGGGGTATAAATGAGCAGTTCTTC.

This clonotype was observed at least ten times. This sequence joins TRBV13 and TRBJ2-1; the D gene is possibly TRBD2 (6 bases). The germline V gene encodes CDR1 PRHDT and CDR2 FYEKMQ (reference sequence). Trimming shortened V by 4 bases and J by 6 bases, and 10 bases separated the two germline ends. The CDR3 runs 13 residues. For the CDR3, the DNA is TGTGCCAGCAGCTCGGGACTCCTCAATGAGCAGTTCTTC. Amino acid sequence: CASSSGLLNEQFF.

Here the CDR3 reads CASSSFRGPHTEAFF. DNA for the CDR3: TGTGCCAGCAGCTCCTTCAGGGGTCCGCACACTGAAGCTTTCTTT. The chain is built from TRBV7-9 and TRBJ1-1; D may be TRBD1 (6 bases). The CDR3 loop spans 15 amino acids. Germline CDR1 SEHNR, CDR2 FQNEAQ (reference sequence). Trimming pared 4 bases from V and 3 bases from J, leaving 15 bases between. Filled out from reference TRBV7-9 and TRBJ1-1, the complete variable domain reads DTGVSQNPRHKITKRGQNVTFRCDPISEHNRLYWYRQTLGQGPEFLTYFQNEAQLEKSRLLSDRFSAERPKGSFSTLEIQRTEQGDSAMYLCASSSFRGPHTEAFFGQGTRLTVV.

There are many counts of this clonotype. J is TRBJ2-2 and V is TRBV5-1; 9 nucleotides line up with TRBD1. V lost 4 bases to trimming and J lost 4 bases; unmatched junction nucleotides: 5. Germline CDR1 SGHRS, CDR2 YFSETQ. The CDR3 totals 15 residues. The chain's CDR3 is CASSPGQGATGELFF. The CDR3 DNA follows: TGCGCCAGCAGCCCGGGACAGGGCGCCACCGGGGAGCTGTTTTTT.

The chain is built from TRBV7-6 and TRBJ1-5; TRBD1 is a possible D gene (6 bases). V lost 5 bases, J lost 6 bases, and 17 bases lay in between. Germline CDR1 reads SGHVS; CDR2 reads FNYEAQ. The CDR3 sequence is 15 residues long. The CDR3 protein is CASSLTGGILQPQHF. The CDR3, as DNA: TGTGCCAGCAGCCTGACGGGGGGCATTCTTCAGCCCCAGCATTTT.

The table lists this clonotype with many counts. The J gene is TRBJ2-5, the V gene TRBV25-1; tentatively, D is TRBD2 (6 bases). This CDR3 contains 14 residues. Germline assignment: CDR1 MGHDK and CDR2 SYGVNS. V lost 1 base and J lost 5, with 11 bases in between. The CDR3 sequence: CASSESLRGETQYF. The CDR3 bases are TGTGCCAGCAGTGAATCCCTCCGGGGGGAGACCCAGTACTTC.

The table lists this clonotype with many counts. V gene TRBV5-6 combines with J gene TRBJ1-5; D ambiguous. In germline, CDR1 is SGHDT, CDR2 YYEEEE. This CDR3 contains 14 residues. Trimming stripped 3 bases from V and 4 bases from J, with 11 bases between. The CDR3 bases are TGTGCCAGCAGCTACGGGGTACTTAATCAGCCCCAGCATTTT. Encoded protein: CASSYGVLNQPQHF.

This clonotype is deemed medium-sized (0.01 to 0.1%). The rearrangement uses TRBV6-6 and TRBJ2-1, with D perhaps TRBD1 or TRBD2 (6 bases each). The CDR3 runs to 18 residues. Germline V lookup: CDR1 MNHNY, CDR2 SVGAGI (reference sequence). Trimming removed 0 bases from V and 1 base from J, with 16 bases in between. The CDR3 DNA follows: TGTGCCAGCAGTTACTCCTTTAGGGGGGTCCGTTCCTACAATGAGCAGTTCTTC. Residues: CASSYSFRGVRSYNEQFF.

This clonotype showed up many times. The rearrangement joins TRBV29-1 to TRBJ2-1; D is undetermined. Trimming shortened V by 6 bases and J by 8 bases, and 8 bases separated the two germline ends. CDR3 length equals 10 residues. Germline values: CDR1 SQVTM, CDR2 ANQGSEA. The CDR3 DNA reads as TGCAGCGTGCTAAGCGATGAGCAGTTCTTC. This encodes CSVLSDEQFF.

This clonotype was picked up many times. This sequence joins TRBV7-2 and TRBJ1-5; maybe TRBD1 (5 bases). V was pared by 5 bases and J by 5 bases, with 16 bases between. The CDR3 sequence is 15 residues long. Per the germline V gene, CDR1 is SGHTA and CDR2 is FQGNSA. CDR3 coding DNA: TGTGCCAGCAGCCCTCGGTGGGGGAACGATCAGCCCCAGCATTTT. This translates into CASSPRWGNDQPQHF.

Comment on this clonotype: Mismatch with germline at one junction end may stem from a read error. The chain combines TRBV13 with TRBJ2-7; 10 positions match TRBD2. Per germline, CDR1 PRHDT and CDR2 FYEKMQ (reference sequence). This CDR3 has 15 residues. The CDR3 DNA reads as TGTGCCAGCGGCTTTATCAGCGGGGGGGCCTCCGAGCAGTACTTC. Its protein product is CASGFISGGASEQYF.

This clonotype was found many times. The V and J genes are TRBV20-1 and TRBJ2-7; TRBD2 agrees at 8 bases. There are 14 residues in the CDR3. Germline-derived CDR1 and CDR2 are DFQATT and SNEGSKA (reference sequence). After removal of 6 bases from V and 6 bases from J, the junction contained 13 bases not matched to a gene. CDR3 nucleotides: TGCAGTGCCCGGGGGGGCGGGGGGTCAGGCGAGCAGTACTTC. Translation: CSARGGGGSGEQYF.